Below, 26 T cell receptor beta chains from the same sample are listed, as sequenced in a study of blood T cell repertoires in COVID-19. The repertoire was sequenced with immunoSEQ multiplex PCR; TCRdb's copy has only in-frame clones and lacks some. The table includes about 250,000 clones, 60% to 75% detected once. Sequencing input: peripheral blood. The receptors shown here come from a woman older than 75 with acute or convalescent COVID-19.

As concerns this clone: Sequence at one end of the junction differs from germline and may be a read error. For the CDR3, the DNA is TGTGCCAGCAGTGCTCGACAGGGGGCGTATATTTCACCCCTCCACTTT. Its translation is CASSARQGAYISPLHF. The chain is built from TRBV6-1 and TRBJ1-6, with 10 bases matching TRBD1. Germline V gene sequence: CDR1 MNHNS, CDR2 SASEGT. The CDR3 loop spans 16 amino acids.

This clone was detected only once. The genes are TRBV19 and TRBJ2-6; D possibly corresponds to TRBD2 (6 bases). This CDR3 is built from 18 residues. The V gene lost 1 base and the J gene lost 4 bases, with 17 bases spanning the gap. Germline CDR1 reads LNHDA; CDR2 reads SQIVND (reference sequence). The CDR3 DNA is TGTGCCAGTAGTATAGCCACAACTAGCTTCCCCGGGGCCAACGTCCTGACTTTC. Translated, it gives CASSIATTSFPGANVLTF. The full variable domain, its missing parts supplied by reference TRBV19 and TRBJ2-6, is DGGITQSPKYLFRKEGQNVTLSCEQNLNHDAMYWYRQDPGQGLRLIYYSQIVNDFQKGDIAEGYSVSREKKESFPLTVTSAQKNPTAFYLCASSIATTSFPGANVLTFGAGSRLTVL.

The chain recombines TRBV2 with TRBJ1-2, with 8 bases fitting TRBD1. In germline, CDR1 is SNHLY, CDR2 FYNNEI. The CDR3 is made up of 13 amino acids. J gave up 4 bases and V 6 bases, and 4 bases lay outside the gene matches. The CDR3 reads CASRTQGGYGYTF. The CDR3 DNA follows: TGTGCCAGCAGAACACAGGGGGGCTATGGCTACACCTTC.

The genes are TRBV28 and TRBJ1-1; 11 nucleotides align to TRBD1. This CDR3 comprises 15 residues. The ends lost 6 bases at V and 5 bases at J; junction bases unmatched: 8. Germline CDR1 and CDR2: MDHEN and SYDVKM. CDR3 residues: CASRWAGTGGTEAFF. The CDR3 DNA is TGTGCCAGCAGGTGGGCCGGGACAGGGGGTACTGAAGCTTTCTTT.

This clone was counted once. CDR3 bases: TGCGCCAGCAGCTTGGGGACAGGGGTGTTGAATTCACCCCTCCACTTT. Amino acid sequence: CASSLGTGVLNSPLHF. This chain joins TRBV5-1 and TRBJ1-6; 9 nucleotides agree with TRBD1. J lost 7 bases, V lost 0 bases, and 5 bases had no gene match. Germline V gene sequence: CDR1 SGHRS, CDR2 YFSETQ. CDR3 length: 16 residues.

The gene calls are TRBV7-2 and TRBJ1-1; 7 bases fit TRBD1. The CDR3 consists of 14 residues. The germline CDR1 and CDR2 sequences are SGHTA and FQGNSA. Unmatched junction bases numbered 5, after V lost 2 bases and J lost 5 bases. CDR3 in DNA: TGTGCCAGCAGCTTACGACAGGGTACGACTGAAGCTTTCTTT. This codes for CASSLRQGTTEAFF.

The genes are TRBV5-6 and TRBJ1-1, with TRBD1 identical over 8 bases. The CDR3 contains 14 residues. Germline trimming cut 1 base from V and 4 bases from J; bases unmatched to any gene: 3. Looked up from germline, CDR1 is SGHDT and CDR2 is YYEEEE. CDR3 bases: TGTGCCAGCAGCTTGCAGGGGGCGAGCACTGAAGCTTTCTTT. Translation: CASSLQGASTEAFF.

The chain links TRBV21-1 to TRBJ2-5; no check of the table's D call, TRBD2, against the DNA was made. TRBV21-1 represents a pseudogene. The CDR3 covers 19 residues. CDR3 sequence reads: CASSKGWCGGAPYQETQYF. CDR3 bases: TGTGCCAGCAGCAAAGGTTGGTGCGGGGGGGCCCCGTACCAAGAGACCCAGTACTTC.

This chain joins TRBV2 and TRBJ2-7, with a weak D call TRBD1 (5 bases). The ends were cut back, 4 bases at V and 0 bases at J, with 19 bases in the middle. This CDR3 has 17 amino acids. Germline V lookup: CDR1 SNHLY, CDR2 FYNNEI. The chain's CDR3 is CASSGLTGMSNSYEQYF. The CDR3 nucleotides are TGTGCCAGCAGTGGGCTCACAGGAATGAGTAACTCCTACGAGCAGTACTTC.

The CDR3 protein is CASSLGASGRGEQYF. As DNA, the CDR3 is TGCGCCAGCAGCTTGGGGGCTAGCGGCCGGGGGGAGCAGTACTTC. This rearrangement joins TRBV5-1 to TRBJ2-7; 7 nucleotides align to TRBD2. The CDR3 extends over 15 amino acids. V dropped 0 bases and J dropped 7; count of bases not matched to a gene: 10. Germline V lookup: CDR1 SGHRS, CDR2 YFSETQ.

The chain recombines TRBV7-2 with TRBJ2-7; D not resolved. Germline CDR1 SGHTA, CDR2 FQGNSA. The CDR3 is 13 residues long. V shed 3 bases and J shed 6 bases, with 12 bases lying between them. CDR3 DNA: TGTGCCAGCAGCTTGGTCCGGGTTGGCGAGCAGTACTTC. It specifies CASSLVRVGEQYF.

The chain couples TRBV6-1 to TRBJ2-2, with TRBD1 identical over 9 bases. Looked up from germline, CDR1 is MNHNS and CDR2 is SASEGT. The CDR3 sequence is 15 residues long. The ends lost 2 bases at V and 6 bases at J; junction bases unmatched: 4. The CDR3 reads CASSELGQGSGELFF. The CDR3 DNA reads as TGTGCCAGCAGTGAACTCGGACAGGGGTCCGGGGAGCTGTTTTTT.

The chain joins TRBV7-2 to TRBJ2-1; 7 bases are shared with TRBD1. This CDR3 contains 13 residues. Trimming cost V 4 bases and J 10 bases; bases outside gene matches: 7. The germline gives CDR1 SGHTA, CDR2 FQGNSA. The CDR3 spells CASSYLPGQEQFF. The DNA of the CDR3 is TGTGCCAGCAGCTACCTACCGGGACAGGAGCAGTTCTTC.

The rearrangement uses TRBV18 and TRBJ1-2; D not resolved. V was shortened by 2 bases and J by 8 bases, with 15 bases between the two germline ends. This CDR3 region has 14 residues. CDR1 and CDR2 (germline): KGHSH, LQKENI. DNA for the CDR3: TGTGCCAGCTCACCAGACTCCCTACCGTGGGGCTACACCTTC. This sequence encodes CASSPDSLPWGYTF.

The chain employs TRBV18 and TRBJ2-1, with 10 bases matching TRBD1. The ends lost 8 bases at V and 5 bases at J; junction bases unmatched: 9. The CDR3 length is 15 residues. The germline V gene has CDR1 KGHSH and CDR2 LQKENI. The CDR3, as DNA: TGTGCCAGCACTCCCGGGACAGGGGACCACAATGAGCAGTTCTTC. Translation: CASTPGTGDHNEQFF.

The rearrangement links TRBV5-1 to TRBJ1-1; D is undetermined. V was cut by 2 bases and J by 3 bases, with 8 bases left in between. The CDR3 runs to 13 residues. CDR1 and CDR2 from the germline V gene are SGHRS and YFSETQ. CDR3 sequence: CASSFTGDTEAFF. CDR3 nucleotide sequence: TGCGCCAGCAGCTTTACCGGGGACACTGAAGCTTTCTTT.

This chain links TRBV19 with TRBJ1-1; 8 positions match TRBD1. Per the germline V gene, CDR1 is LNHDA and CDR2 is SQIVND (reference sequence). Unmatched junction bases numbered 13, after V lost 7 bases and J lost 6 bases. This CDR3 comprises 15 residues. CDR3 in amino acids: CASTSSTGVGAEAFF. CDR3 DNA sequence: TGTGCCAGTACCTCTTCGACAGGGGTGGGAGCTGAAGCTTTCTTT.

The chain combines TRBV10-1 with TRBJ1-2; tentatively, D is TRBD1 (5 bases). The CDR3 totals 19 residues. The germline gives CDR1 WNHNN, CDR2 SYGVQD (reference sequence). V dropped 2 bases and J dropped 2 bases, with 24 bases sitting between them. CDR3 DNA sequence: TGCGCCAGCAGTGAGCTATCCCCGAGAGGGGAGGGAACCAACTATGGCTACACCTTC. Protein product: CASSELSPRGEGTNYGYTF.

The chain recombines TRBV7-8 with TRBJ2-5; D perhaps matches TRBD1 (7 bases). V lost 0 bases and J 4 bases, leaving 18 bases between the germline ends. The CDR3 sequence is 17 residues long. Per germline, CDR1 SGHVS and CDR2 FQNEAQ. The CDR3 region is CASSLAGAGQWAETQYF. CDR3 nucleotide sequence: TGTGCCAGCAGCTTAGCGGGCGCGGGACAGTGGGCAGAGACCCAGTACTTC.

The CDR3 protein is CASSPDSSPYGYTF. Written as DNA, the CDR3 is TGTGCCAGCAGCCCAGACAGTTCGCCCTATGGCTACACCTTC. The chain is built from TRBV7-9 and TRBJ1-2; a weak D match, TRBD1 (5 bases). The CDR3 spans 14 residues. V was pared by 5 bases and J by 4 bases, with 14 bases between. CDR1 is SEHNR, CDR2 FQNEAQ, per germline (reference sequence).

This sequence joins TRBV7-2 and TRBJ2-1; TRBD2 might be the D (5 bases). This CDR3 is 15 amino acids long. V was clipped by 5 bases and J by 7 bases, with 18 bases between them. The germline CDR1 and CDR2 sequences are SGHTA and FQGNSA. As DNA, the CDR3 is TGTGCCAGCAGCCCTAGGACGGGGTTGGGGAATGAGCAGTTCTTC. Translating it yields CASSPRTGLGNEQFF.

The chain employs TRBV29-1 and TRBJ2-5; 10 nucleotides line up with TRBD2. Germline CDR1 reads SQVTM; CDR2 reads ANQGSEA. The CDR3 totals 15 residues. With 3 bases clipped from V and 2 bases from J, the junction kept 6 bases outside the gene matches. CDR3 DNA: TGCAGCGTTGAGGGCGGTAGCGGGAGGCAAGAGACCCAGTACTTC. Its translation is CSVEGGSGRQETQYF.

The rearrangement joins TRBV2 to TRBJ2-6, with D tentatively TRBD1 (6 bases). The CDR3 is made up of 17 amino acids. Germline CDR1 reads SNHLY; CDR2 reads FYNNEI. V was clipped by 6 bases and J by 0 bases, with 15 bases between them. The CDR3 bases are TGTGCCAGCAGCGTACAGGGATGGGTCTCTGGGGCCAACGTCCTGACTTTC. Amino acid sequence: CASSVQGWVSGANVLTF.

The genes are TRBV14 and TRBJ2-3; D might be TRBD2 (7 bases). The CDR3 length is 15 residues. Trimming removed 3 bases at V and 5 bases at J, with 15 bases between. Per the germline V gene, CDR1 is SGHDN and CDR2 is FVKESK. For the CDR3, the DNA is TGTGCCAGCAGCCATGAGAGGGGAGGGGGAGATACGCAGTATTTT. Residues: CASSHERGGGDTQYF.

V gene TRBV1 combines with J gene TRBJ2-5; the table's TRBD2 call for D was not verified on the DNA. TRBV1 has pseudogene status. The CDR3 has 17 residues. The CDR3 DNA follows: TGCACCAGCAGCCAAGAACCGCTAGCGGGGGGACAAGAGACCCAGTACTTC. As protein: CTSSQEPLAGGQETQYF.

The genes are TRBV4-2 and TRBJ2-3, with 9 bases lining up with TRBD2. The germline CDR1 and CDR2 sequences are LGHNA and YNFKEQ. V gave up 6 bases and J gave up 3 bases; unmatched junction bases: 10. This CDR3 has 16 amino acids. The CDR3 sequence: CASSAWTSAGTDTQYF. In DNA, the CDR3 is TGTGCCAGCAGTGCCTGGACTAGCGCCGGGACAGATACGCAGTATTTT.